These 11 T cell receptor beta chains share one sample of origin, sequenced in a study of blood T cell repertoires in COVID-19. Profiling relied on immunoSEQ multiplex PCR, and the TCRdb table lists in-frame clones only, not all of them. The sample shows roughly 65,000 clones, 70% to 85% of them seen only once. What was sequenced was peripheral blood. The receptors stem from a human donor in a cohort sampled during active COVID-19.

This clone was seen only once. This chain connects TRBV3-1 (or the pseudogene TRBV3-2) to TRBJ1-6; 10 nucleotides align to TRBD1. The germline V gene encodes CDR1 LGHDT and CDR2 YNNKEL (reference sequence). J was trimmed by 6 bases and V by 5 bases; bases with no gene match: 1. CDR3 length equals 14 residues. For the CDR3, the DNA is TGTGCCAGCAGCAGGACAGGGGGTAATTCACCCCTCCACTTT. This translates into CASSRTGGNSPLHF.

V is TRBV7-3 and J is TRBJ2-6, with a tentative D call TRBD1 (5 bases). This CDR3 contains 15 residues. The V end lost 3 bases, the J end lost 4 bases, and 10 bases lay between the germline ends. Germline V gives CDR1 SGHTA, CDR2 FQGTGA. The CDR3: CASSFQGAGANVLTF. In DNA form, the CDR3 reads TGTGCCAGCAGCTTCCAAGGGGCCGGGGCCAACGTCCTGACTTTC.

This chain connects TRBV27 to TRBJ2-3; 14 positions agree with TRBD2. Losses at the gene ends were 5 bases for V and 3 bases for J; bases not matched to a gene: 10. Germline V gene sequence: CDR1 MNHEY, CDR2 SMNVEV (reference sequence). CDR3 length equals 18 residues. As DNA, the CDR3 is TGTGCCAGCAGTCAACATGGGACTAGCGGGGGCTGGACAGATACGCAGTATTTT. It specifies CASSQHGTSGGWTDTQYF.

The rearrangement uses TRBV2 and TRBJ1-3, with no clear D. The CDR3 covers 14 residues. Germline V gives CDR1 SNHLY, CDR2 FYNNEI. CDR3 sequence reads: CANGETQSGNTIYF. The CDR3 bases are TGTGCTAACGGGGAAACCCAGTCTGGAAACACCATATATTTT.

The chain uses TRBV5-1 and TRBJ2-1; no reliable D call. Germline V gene data show CDR1 as SGHRS and CDR2 as YFSETQ. There are 14 residues in the CDR3. V was pared by 2 bases and J by 9 bases, with 15 bases between. CDR3 protein: CASSLFPFFGEQFF. As DNA, the CDR3 is TGCGCCAGCAGCTTATTTCCCTTTTTCGGTGAGCAGTTCTTC.

This clone was detected once. This chain joins TRBV19 and TRBJ2-1; TRBD2 is a possible D gene (5 bases). CDR1 and CDR2 (germline): LNHDA, SQIVND (reference sequence). The V and J ends lost 3 bases and 9 bases respectively, with 12 bases between them. The CDR3 covers 13 residues. The CDR3 DNA reads as TGTGCCAGTAGTATCCCGAGGGAGAGTGAGCAGTTCTTC. Residues: CASSIPRESEQFF.

This chain uses TRBV9 with TRBJ2-4; TRBD1 might be the D (5 bases). From germline, CDR1 is SGDLS and CDR2 YYNGEE. The length of the CDR3 is 16 residues. V was shortened by 2 bases and J by 3 bases, with 15 bases between the two germline ends. The CDR3, as DNA: TGTGCCAGCAGCGTGGGGCCAGGGATTCTCAAAAACATTCAGTACTTC. Encoded protein: CASSVGPGILKNIQYF.

The DNA for the CDR3 is TGTGCCAGCAGCCAGGACTTGGAAGGGACCCAGTACTTC. Translation: CASSQDLEGTQYF. The genes are TRBV7-9 and TRBJ2-5; the D gene is possibly TRBD2 (5 bases). CDR1 is SEHNR and CDR2 is FQNEAQ in the germline V gene (reference sequence). The germline V and J ends were trimmed by 5 bases and 7 bases, with 14 bases remaining between them. This CDR3 contains 13 residues.

The chain carries TRBV27 and TRBJ2-1, with D possibly being TRBD2 (6 bases). Germline assignment: CDR1 MNHEY and CDR2 SMNVEV (reference sequence). The length of the CDR3 is 12 residues. V was shortened by 5 bases and J by 11 bases, with 13 bases between the two germline ends. Written as DNA, the CDR3 is TGTGCCAGCAGTCACCGGCGGGACCAGCAGTTCTTC. It yields the protein CASSHRRDQQFF.

With regard to this clone: Germline and junction disagree at one end, which may indicate a read error. The chain carries TRBV11-3 and TRBJ1-2, with 8 bases lining up with TRBD1. Germline V gene data show CDR1 as SGHNT and CDR2 as YENEEA. The CDR3 runs to 13 residues. CDR3 amino acids: CASSPLRGDRCSF. CDR3 in DNA: TGTGCCAGCAGCCCTCTACGGGGGGACAGGTGTAGTTTC.

This clone appeared once. This chain uses TRBV4-3 with TRBJ1-3; weak D call: TRBD1 (5 bases). CDR1 is LGHNA and CDR2 is YSLEER in the germline V gene. Trimming removed 0 bases from V and 0 bases from J, with 21 bases in between. This CDR3 region has 20 residues. CDR3 coding DNA: TGCGCCAGCAGCCAAGATCCGGCAGGGCCACAATTCTTCTCTGGAAACACCATATATTTT. It codes for CASSQDPAGPQFFSGNTIYF.